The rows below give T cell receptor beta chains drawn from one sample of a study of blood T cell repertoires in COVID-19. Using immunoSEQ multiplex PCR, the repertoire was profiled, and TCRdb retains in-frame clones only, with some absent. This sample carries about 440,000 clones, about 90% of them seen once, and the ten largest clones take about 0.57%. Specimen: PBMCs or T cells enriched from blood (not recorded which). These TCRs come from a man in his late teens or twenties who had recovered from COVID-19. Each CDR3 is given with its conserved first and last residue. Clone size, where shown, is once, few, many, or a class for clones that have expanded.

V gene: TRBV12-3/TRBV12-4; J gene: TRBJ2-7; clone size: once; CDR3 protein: CASSLMRYEQYF
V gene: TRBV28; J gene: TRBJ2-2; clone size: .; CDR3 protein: CASSPPRQRNTGELFF
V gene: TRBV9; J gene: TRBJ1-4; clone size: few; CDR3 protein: CASSATGGSEKLFF
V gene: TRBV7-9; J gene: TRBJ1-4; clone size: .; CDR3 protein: CASSLKDAGTYGEKLFF
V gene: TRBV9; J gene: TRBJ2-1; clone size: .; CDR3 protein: CASSLFHKVRLDNEQFF
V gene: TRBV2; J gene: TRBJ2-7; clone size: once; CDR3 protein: CASSEGQVTYEQYF
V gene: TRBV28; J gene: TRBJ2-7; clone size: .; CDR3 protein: CASSPWTSGGYEQYF
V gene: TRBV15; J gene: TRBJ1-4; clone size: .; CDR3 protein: CATSRATGGDEKLFF
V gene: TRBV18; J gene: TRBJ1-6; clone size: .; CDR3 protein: CASSSRQGDSPLHF
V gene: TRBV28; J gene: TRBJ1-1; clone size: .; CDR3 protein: CASSLGGQGNTEAFF
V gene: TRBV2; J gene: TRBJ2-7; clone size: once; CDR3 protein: CASRERRTRTYEQYF
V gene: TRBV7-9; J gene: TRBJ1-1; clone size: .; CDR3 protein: CASSPAGDEAFF
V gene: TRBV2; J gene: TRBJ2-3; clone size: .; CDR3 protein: CASRGPDTQYF
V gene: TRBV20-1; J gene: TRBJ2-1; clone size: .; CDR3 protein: CSASALPLFNEQFF
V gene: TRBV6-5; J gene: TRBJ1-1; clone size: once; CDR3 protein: CASRQTTVNTEAFF
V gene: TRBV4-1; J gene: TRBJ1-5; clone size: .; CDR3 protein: CASSPNRGNNQPQHF
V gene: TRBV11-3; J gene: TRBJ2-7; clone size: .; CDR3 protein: CASRSVGAYEQYF
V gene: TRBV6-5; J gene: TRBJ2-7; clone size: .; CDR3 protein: CASSNGLHSSYEQYF